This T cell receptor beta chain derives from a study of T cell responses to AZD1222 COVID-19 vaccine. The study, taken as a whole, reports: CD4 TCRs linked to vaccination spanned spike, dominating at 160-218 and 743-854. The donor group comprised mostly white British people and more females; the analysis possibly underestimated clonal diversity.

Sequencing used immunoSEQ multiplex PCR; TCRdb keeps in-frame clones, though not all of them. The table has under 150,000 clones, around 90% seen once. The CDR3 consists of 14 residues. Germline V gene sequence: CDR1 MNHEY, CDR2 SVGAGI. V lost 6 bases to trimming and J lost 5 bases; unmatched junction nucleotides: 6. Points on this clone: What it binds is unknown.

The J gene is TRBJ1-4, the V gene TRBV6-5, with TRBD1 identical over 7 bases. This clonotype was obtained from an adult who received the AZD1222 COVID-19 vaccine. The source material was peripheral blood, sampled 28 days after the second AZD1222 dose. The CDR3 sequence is CASSAGTENEKLFF. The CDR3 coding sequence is TGTGCCAGCAGCGCCGGGACAGAGAATGAAAAACTGTTTTTT.